This T cell receptor beta chain came from a study of shared clonotypes between healthy human individuals. Overall study findings and caveats: Unshared clonotypes carried lower generation probabilities than those common to all four donors. Sorted-subset sequencing, rarefaction showed, was incomplete despite large depth.

An assay was performed, and its level was deep. In the original processing: Without quality scores, immunoSEQ junctional reads could not be filtered like full-length reads. The assay was immunoSEQ multiplex PCR, and TCRdb's table has in-frame clones only and misses some. Clone size and the V and J calls come from that table; the DNA yielded D and trimming. Of under 850,000 clones listed, 92% are singletons. As to this clone: The antigen is undetermined.

Positive CCR7 selection of CD45RO-negative cells yielded the naive CD8 cells, and terminally differentiated effector memory CD45RA+ cells were excluded. V shed 0 bases, J shed 2 bases, and the junction held 12 bases outside the gene matches. Germline CDR1 is SGHNT and CDR2 is YYREEE (reference sequence). The CDR3 runs to 18 residues. What was sequenced was naive CD8+ T cells sorted from blood. The receptor comes from a man aged 25 to 40 in good health. The chain couples TRBV5-4 to TRBJ2-7; 9 bases fit TRBD2. For the CDR3, the DNA is TGTGCCAGCAGCTTGGGCGGACTAGCGCCAGGAATTCCCTACGAGCAGTACTTC. Translating gives CASSLGGLAPGIPYEQYF.